Each of the 22 T cell receptor beta chains below was sequenced from the same sample in a study of CD8 T cells in ankylosing spondylitis. Using its own MiXCR run on the 5' RACE reads, TCRdb lists one record per CDR3 protein. In the table there are roughly 250,000 distinct CDR3 sequences, 8.6% of which are singletons. What was sequenced was blood, either unsorted or a sorted T cell fraction (not recorded which). These receptor sequences come from a male donor with ankylosing spondylitis or in good health (not recorded which).

This clonotype was seen repeatedly, ten times or more. The chain employs TRBV5-1 and TRBJ2-1; TRBD1 is a possible D gene (8 bases). V was trimmed by 0 bases and J by 7 bases, leaving 14 bases between them. This CDR3 is built from 15 residues. Germline CDR1 and CDR2: SGHRS and YFSETQ. The CDR3 DNA is TGCGCCAGCAGCTTGGCCGGACAGGGAGGGAATGAGCAGTTCTTC. Protein product: CASSLAGQGGNEQFF.

This clonotype was picked up a small number of times. The V gene is TRBV30, the J gene TRBJ1-2; 7 bases match TRBD1. Looked up from germline, CDR1 is GTSNPN and CDR2 is SVGIG (reference sequence). V dropped 2 bases and J dropped 5; count of bases not matched to a gene: 8. The CDR3 runs 14 residues. DNA of the CDR3: TGTGCCTGGAGTAGGAGACAGGGACGGTATGGCTACACCTTC. This sequence encodes CAWSRRQGRYGYTF.

The sample holds many counts of this clonotype. This chain links TRBV5-4 with TRBJ1-6; unclear D gene. Germline CDR1 is SGHNT and CDR2 is YYREEE (reference sequence). V gave up 4 bases and J gave up 6 bases, with 11 bases separating them. The CDR3 loop spans 14 amino acids. CDR3 in DNA: TGTGCCAGCAGCGTAGACCCTCTTAATTCACCCCTCCACTTT. Its translation is CASSVDPLNSPLHF.

This clonotype was counted only a few times. The CDR3 region is CALWLAGGEAFF. In DNA, the CDR3 is TGTGCCTTATGGCTGGCGGGCGGTGAAGCTTTCTTT. This chain connects TRBV30 to TRBJ1-1; D gene uncertain. The V gene's germline CDR1 is GTSNPN and CDR2 SVGIG (reference sequence). The CDR3 totals 12 residues. V was pared by 7 bases and J by 7 bases, with 16 bases between.

This clonotype came up many times. V usage is TRBV7-2 and J usage is TRBJ1-6; no reliable D call. The V and J ends lost 2 bases and 11 bases respectively, with 13 bases between them. Germline V gives CDR1 SGHTA, CDR2 FQGNSA. The CDR3 is 14 residues long. The CDR3 spells CASSLPLPAPPLHF. In DNA form, the CDR3 reads TGTGCCAGCAGCTTACCCCTTCCAGCGCCACCCCTCCACTTT.

At least ten counts were recorded for this clonotype. This chain connects TRBV19 to TRBJ1-5; D is undetermined. Germline V gene lookup returns CDR1 LNHDA and CDR2 SQIVND (reference sequence). Deletions cut 0 bases from V and 5 bases from J, with 8 bases between. The CDR3 totals 14 residues. This CDR3 is CASSIDRGDQPQHF. For the CDR3, the DNA is TGTGCCAGTAGTATAGATCGGGGAGATCAGCCCCAGCATTTT.

This clonotype was recorded at least ten times. This rearrangement joins TRBV20-1 to TRBJ2-4; the D gene is possibly TRBD2 (5 bases). V shed 2 bases and J shed 2 bases, with 13 bases lying between them. Germline V gene data show CDR1 as DFQATT and CDR2 as SNEGSKA (reference sequence). CDR3 length: 15 amino acids. The DNA of the CDR3 is TGCAGTGCTAGACCCTTAGAGGGTTCCAAAAACATTCAGTACTTC. Its protein product is CSARPLEGSKNIQYF.

This clonotype was seen only a few times. The chain links TRBV2 to TRBJ2-7; TRBD1 aligns across 9 bases. With 6 bases clipped from V and 4 bases from J, the junction kept 10 bases outside the gene matches. The CDR3 extends over 15 amino acids. Germline values: CDR1 SNHLY, CDR2 FYNNEI. As DNA, the CDR3 is TGTGCCAGCAGGGCCGAACGGGACAGGGAGTACGAGCAGTACTTC. As protein: CASRAERDREYEQYF.

Comments on this clonotype: A read error may explain this, as a much larger clone is one base away. The genes are TRBV10-3 and TRBJ2-5, with D perhaps matching TRBD1 or TRBD2 (5 bases each). V lost 8 bases and J 6 bases, leaving 16 bases between the germline ends. The CDR3 spans 13 residues. The germline V gene encodes CDR1 ENHRY and CDR2 SYGVKD. Written as DNA, the CDR3 is TGTGCCATCCAGAGGGGCAGTCAAAAGACCCAGTACTTC. Translating it yields CAIQRGSQKTQYF.

This clonotype was observed a few times. The J gene is TRBJ2-3, the V gene TRBV5-5; D is unresolved. CDR1 is SGHKS, CDR2 YYEKEE, per germline (reference sequence). The V end lost 5 bases, the J end lost 1 base, and 11 bases lay between the germline ends. The length of the CDR3 is 14 residues. The CDR3 DNA sequence: TGTGCCAGCAGGATTTCTTGGGGCACAGATACGCAGTATTTT. Amino acid sequence: CASRISWGTDTQYF.

This clonotype was picked up a small number of times. The rearrangement uses TRBV29-1 and TRBJ2-2, with D uncertain. Germline CDR1 is SQVTM and CDR2 is ANQGSEA. This CDR3 spans 14 amino acids. Deletions cut 2 bases from V and 5 bases from J, with 12 bases between. This chain's CDR3 is CSVERYGGTGELFF. The CDR3 nucleotides read TGCAGCGTTGAACGATACGGTGGGACCGGGGAGCTGTTTTTT.

This clonotype has at least ten counts. The chain carries TRBV5-6 and TRBJ2-7, with 7 bases fitting TRBD1. V dropped 4 bases and J dropped 4; count of bases not matched to a gene: 11. Germline lookup yields CDR1 SGHDT and CDR2 YYEEEE. CDR3 size: 15 residues. In nucleotides, the CDR3 is TGTGCCAGCAGCCATGGGACAGTGAAGGGGTACGAGCAGTACTTC. As protein: CASSHGTVKGYEQYF.

This rearrangement joins TRBV7-9 to TRBJ2-1; 15 positions agree with TRBD2. CDR1 is SEHNR and CDR2 is FQNEAQ in the germline V gene (reference sequence). CDR3 size: 15 residues. The V segment lost 3 bases and the J segment 7 bases; nucleotides outside the gene matches: 1. CDR3 nucleotide sequence: TGTGCCAGCAGCTTGGGGACTAGCGGGGGGAATGAGCAGTTCTTC. The encoded protein is CASSLGTSGGNEQFF.

The rearrangement links TRBV7-2 to TRBJ1-3, with D uncertain. The CDR3 extends over 14 amino acids. The ends were cut back, 5 bases at V and 2 bases at J, with 10 bases in the middle. Germline V lookup: CDR1 SGHTA, CDR2 FQGNSA. The CDR3 loop reads CASSPRGTGNTIYF. The CDR3 DNA follows: TGTGCCAGCAGCCCGCGGGGTACTGGAAACACCATATATTTT.

V gene TRBV7-9 combines with J gene TRBJ2-7, with a possible D match to TRBD2 (6 bases). The ends were cut back, 0 bases at V and 8 bases at J, with 11 bases in the middle. The CDR3 is made up of 13 amino acids. Germline CDR1 SEHNR, CDR2 FQNEAQ (reference sequence). The chain's CDR3 is CASSLAGGSQQYF. The CDR3 nucleotides read TGTGCCAGCAGCTTAGCGGGGGGTAGTCAGCAGTACTTC.

This sequence joins TRBV9 and TRBJ2-5; D not certain. The CDR3 spans 15 residues. Germline V CDR1 and CDR2: SGDLS, YYNGEE. The V and J ends lost 0 bases and 5 bases respectively, with 14 bases between them. This chain's CDR3 is CASSVGKGNQETQYF. The CDR3 DNA reads as TGTGCCAGCAGCGTAGGAAAGGGAAATCAGGAGACCCAGTACTTC. The variable domain in full, with the rest retrieved from reference TRBV9 and TRBJ2-5, is DSGVTQTPKHLITATGQRVTLRCSPRSGDLSVYWYQQSLDQGLQFLIQYYNGEERAKGNILERFSAQQFPDLHSELNLSSLELGDSALYFCASSVGKGNQETQYFGPGTRLLVL.

This clonotype came up many times. The chain is built from TRBV5-5 and TRBJ2-1; 8 bases are a match to TRBD2. V lost 4 bases to trimming and J lost 9 bases; unmatched junction nucleotides: 3. This CDR3 contains 12 residues. The V gene's germline CDR1 is SGHKS and CDR2 YYEKEE (reference sequence). The CDR3 loop is CASSNAGGEQFF. The CDR3 DNA is TGTGCCAGCAGCAACGCGGGGGGTGAGCAGTTCTTC.

This clonotype has only a few counts. J is TRBJ1-4 and V is TRBV25-1; D not resolved. Germline assignment: CDR1 MGHDK and CDR2 SYGVNS. This CDR3 is 15 amino acids long. V was shortened by 2 bases and J by 4 bases, with 11 bases between the two germline ends. The CDR3 here is CASSEQASLNEKLFF. CDR3 DNA: TGTGCCAGCAGTGAACAGGCCTCCCTTAATGAAAAACTGTTTTTT.

The table lists this clonotype with many counts. The chain carries TRBV12-3 or TRBV12-4 and TRBJ2-1, with 13 bases that match TRBD2. The V segment lost 5 bases and the J segment 8 bases; nucleotides outside the gene matches: 9. The CDR3 covers 16 residues. The CDR3 protein is CASSPRTSGRLYEQFF. CDR3 nucleotide sequence: TGTGCCAGCAGTCCGAGGACTAGCGGGAGATTGTATGAGCAGTTCTTC.

This clonotype was observed a few times. This sequence joins TRBV7-2 and TRBJ2-3; possibly TRBD2 for D (5 bases). The germline CDR1 and CDR2 sequences are SGHTA and FQGNSA. The germline V and J ends were trimmed by 4 bases and 1 base, with 15 bases remaining between them. CDR3 length equals 16 residues. The DNA for the CDR3 is TGTGCCAGCAGCTGGTCAGCCGGAGGCGGCACAGATACGCAGTATTTT. Translating gives CASSWSAGGGTDTQYF.

This clonotype was recorded once. A much larger clone lies a single base off, so this may be a read error. V is TRBV15 and J is TRBJ1-2; 8 nucleotides agree with TRBD1. Per germline, CDR1 LNHNV and CDR2 YYDKDF (reference sequence). This CDR3 has 15 amino acids. The CDR3 loop reads CATSRERTGNYGYPF. The DNA of the CDR3 is TGTGCCACCAGCAGAGAACGGACAGGGAACTATGGCTACCCCTTC.

The genes are TRBV5-5 and TRBJ1-1; D remains ambiguous. The CDR3 is made up of 15 amino acids. The V and J ends lost 3 bases and 0 bases respectively, with 12 bases between them. Germline V gene sequence: CDR1 SGHKS, CDR2 YYEKEE (reference sequence). DNA of the CDR3: TGTGCCAGCAGCTGGGCGGCCCTATTGAACACTGAAGCTTTCTTT. It encodes CASSWAALLNTEAFF. The complete variable domain, with remaining parts taken from reference TRBV5-5 and TRBJ1-1, reads DAGVTQSPTHLIKTRGQQVTLRCSPISGHKSVSWYQQVLGQGPQFIFQYYEKEERGRGNFPDRFSARQFPNYSSELNVNALLLGDSALYLCASSWAALLNTEAFFGQGTRLTVV.